The entry below describes one T cell receptor (beta chain). Its antigen is unidentified. TCRdb's table, derived via immunoSEQ multiplex PCR, lists solely in-frame clones and lacks some. The repertoire holds roughly 48,000 clones, with 70% to 80% as singletons. This sample was taken from a study of T cells in localized non-small cell lung cancer. Whole-study results and caveats: The appearance of a median approximately 57 of the top 100 tumor clones was seen in adjacent lung. Uninvolved adjacent lung had higher T cell clonality than tumor and all other tissues.

This CDR3 has 14 residues. V dropped 5 bases and J dropped 10; count of bases not matched to a gene: 8. Germline V gene lookup returns CDR1 MDHEN and CDR2 SYDVKM. V and J are TRBV28 and TRBJ1-4; 9 nucleotides line up with TRBD1. This clonotype was obtained from a man between 40 and 75 years old with stage I squamous cell lung carcinoma. Source: peripheral blood, taken before any cancer treatment. CDR3 amino acids: CASSRDREWGKLFF. DNA of the CDR3: TGTGCCAGCAGTCGGGACAGGGAGTGGGGAAAACTGTTTTTT. Full variable domain (rest looked up from reference TRBV28 and TRBJ1-4): DVKVTQSSRYLVKRTGEKVFLECVQDMDHENMFWYRQDPGLGLRLIYFSYDVKMKEKGDIPEGYSVSREKKERFSLILESASTNQTSMYLCASSRDREWGKLFFGSGTQLSVL.